Following are 2 T cell receptor beta chains from one sample sequenced in a study of identical twins. Using its own MiXCR run on the 5' RACE reads, TCRdb lists one record per CDR3 protein. The sample contains about 520,000 distinct CDR3 sequences, around 20% of which appear only once. These records were also assigned to another study, of T cells expressing NK-cell markers.

What was sequenced was CD4+ T cells sorted from blood. The receptors originated from a young woman in good health.

This clonotype was found a few times. The rearrangement uses TRBV10-3 and TRBJ2-3; D gene uncertain. From germline, CDR1 is ENHRY and CDR2 SYGVKD. The CDR3 has 13 amino acids. V lost 3 bases, J lost 1 base, and 5 bases lay in between. CDR3 amino acids: CAISDSGTDTQYF. CDR3 in DNA: TGTGCCATCAGTGATTCGGGCACAGATACGCAGTATTTT.

In its sample, this clonotype was seen a few times. This chain links TRBV12-3 or TRBV12-4 with TRBJ2-5; 9 nucleotides match TRBD1. Unmatched junction bases numbered 4, after V lost 7 bases and J lost 1 base. This CDR3 comprises 14 residues. CDR3 sequence (DNA): TGTGCCAGCAAACCGGACAGGGGCCAAGAGACCCAGTACTTC. Its translation: CASKPDRGQETQYF.